This TCR beta chain was recovered during a study of human T cells and chemical hapten exposure (dated by TCRdb to about 2021). Concerning the study at large: For sensitization, 2% DPC in acetone was applied to an approximately 2 cm by approximately 2 cm area of upper inner arm skin. Libraries were pooled for sequencing, and per-sample TCR yields varied mainly because of small differences in library volumes within the pool. Blood samples were taken from patients before sensitization (week 0) and at 2, 6 and about 24 weeks after DPC sensitization. Patients additionally received weekly therapeutic DPC doses to the scalp throughout the roughly 26-week study period. Alopecia areata with under or over 50% scalp involvement, alopecia totalis and alopecia universalis were represented in the patient cohort, which was mostly female. The study tracked peripheral blood TCR repertoire changes in vivo during primary and secondary sensitization to the hapten diphenylcyclopropenone (DPC) in alopecia patients. Patch tests used Finn chambers with 0.01% DPC on the upper back, scored after 6 days by International Contact Dermatitis Research Group standards. Blood for TCR sequencing was provided by twenty-nine alopecia patients at one to four time points (pre-sensitization, 2, 6 and 24 weeks).

Beyond this particular receptor, the publication reports: Because all patients had alopecia, a presumed autoimmune disease, the immune response of the patients might differ from that of healthy individuals. After repeated subsampling, changes were observed in the strength of the expansion versus patch-test correlation and in the threshold at which the correlation became significant. The number of PT1 expanded TCRs positively correlated with patch test score, significant at thresholds 8, 16 and 32 but not 4. DPC sensitization did not change the number of TCRs with a frequency above 1 in 1000, and there was no evidence of changes in global repertoire structure. Significantly more large CDR3 similarity clusters were formed by expanded TCRs than by pre-sensitization or healthy control sets, consistent with antigen-driven responses.

The time point label, read with the paper, signifies: patch test 1, 2 weeks after DPC sensitization. What the treatment or condition label conveys for this sample: therapeutic diphenylcyclopropenone sensitization with weekly scalp DPC. Blood at each patch-test visit was drawn before the patch test was applied. Patients were eligible if aged 18 to 70, diagnosed with alopecia and judged suitable for DPC therapy, and pregnant patients were excluded. Unfractionated whole blood was collected in Tempus Blood RNA tubes, and total RNA was extracted from that blood. Trimming takes 9 bases off V and 4 bases off J; junction bases not matched to a gene: 6. Reading the germline V gene gives CDR1 MGHDK and CDR2 SYGVNS. The CDR3 goes from the cysteine to the phenylalanine over 13 residues. The only DNA kept is the CDR3, 39 bases in frame from the first base. On this clonotype itself: Its antigen is still unknown. Base-call qualities are not available, and no considerably larger clone is one nucleotide away.

Library construction relied on RACE. For sequencing, a NextSeq 500 was employed. Library preparation attached unique molecular identifiers to individual cDNA molecules for quantitative, reproducible TCR counting. Each blood RNA sample was used to sequence both TCR alpha and TCR beta chains. The study's processing was this. Samples had a median of roughly 98,000 TCRs, with a range from roughly 20,000 to 690,600. The Decombinator software suite was used to annotate the V, J and CDR3 of the TCR reads. To make PS versus PT1 abundance plots, every sample was subsampled to the same number of TCRs (28,000). TCRs were defined as expanded if absent before sensitization and observed at least eight times at the 2-week time point. Using fastp trimming at Q25 and MiXCR clonotype assembly, TCRdb reanalyzed the public sequencing data and kept in-frame beta chains. Duplicate CDR3 protein sequences are folded into a single record with the most common DNA and genes. V and J calls and clone size were set by TCRdb, not the authors. The sample records tens of thousands of distinct CDR3 sequences, around 10% of which are singletons. In total, the top ten clones hold 4% to 5% of the sample.

This sample comprised whole blood, obtained in connection with sensitization to the hapten diphenylcyclopropenone (DPC). The sequence joins TRBV25-1 to TRBJ1-3; 7 bases in the junction line up with TRBD1. This TCR derives from a woman aged 45-65 years with alopecia areata. Some clones in this sample may be carry-over from other donors' samples. The CDR3 loop reads CASVGQQGNTIYF. The bases read TGTGCCAGTGTGGGACAGCAAGGAAACACCATATATTTT.